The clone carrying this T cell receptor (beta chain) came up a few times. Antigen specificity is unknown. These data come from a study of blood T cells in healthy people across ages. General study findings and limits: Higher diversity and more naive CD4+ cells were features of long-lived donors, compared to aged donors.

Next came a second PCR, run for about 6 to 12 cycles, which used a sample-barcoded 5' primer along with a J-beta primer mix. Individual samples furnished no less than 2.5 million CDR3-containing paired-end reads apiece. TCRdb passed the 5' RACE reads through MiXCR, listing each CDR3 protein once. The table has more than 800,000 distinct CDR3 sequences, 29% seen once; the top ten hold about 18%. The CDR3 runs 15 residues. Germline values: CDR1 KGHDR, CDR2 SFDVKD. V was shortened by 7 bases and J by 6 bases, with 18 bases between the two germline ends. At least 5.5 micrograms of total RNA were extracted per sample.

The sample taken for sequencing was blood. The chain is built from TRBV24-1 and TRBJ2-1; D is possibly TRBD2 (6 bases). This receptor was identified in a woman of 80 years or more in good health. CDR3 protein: CATSLPGAKGNEQFF. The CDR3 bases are TGTGCCACCAGCCTACCGGGAGCTAAGGGCAATGAGCAGTTCTTC.